The 29 T cell receptor beta chains below were found in one sample sequenced in a study of response to subunit inactivated influenza vaccine. TCRdb itself ran the RT-PCR reads through MiXCR, one entry per CDR3 protein. The sample has some 200,000 distinct CDR3 sequences; 9.5% to 15% are singletons. This sample also appeared in a second study, on T cells expressing NK-cell markers. From that second work: TCR beta cDNA was generated via 5'RACE template switching incorporating UMIs.

This specimen consisted of CD8+ T cells sorted from PBMCs, obtained 11 to 12 days after vaccination. The source is a man aged 50 to 60 who received an inactivated influenza vaccine.

This rearrangement joins TRBV12-2 to TRBJ1-2; TRBD1 is the table's D call and was not checked against the DNA. TRBV12-2 is designated a pseudogene. This CDR3 spans 15 amino acids. CDR3 loop: CASRLVGTAHYGYTF. The CDR3 DNA reads TGTGCAAGTCGCTTAGTAGGGACGGCTCACTATGGCTACACCTTC.

This clonotype was counted only a few times. This sequence joins TRBV2 and TRBJ2-7, with unresolved D. The CDR3 consists of 14 residues. CDR1 SNHLY and CDR2 FYNNEI come from the germline V gene. V lost 7 bases, J lost 2 bases, and 15 bases lay in between. The CDR3 sequence is CASIGKVLTYEQYF. As DNA, the CDR3 is TGTGCCAGCATCGGAAAGGTTCTCACCTACGAGCAGTACTTC.

The chain recombines TRBV27 with TRBJ2-1; 11 bases map to TRBD2. This CDR3 comprises 16 residues. In germline, CDR1 is MNHEY, CDR2 SMNVEV (reference sequence). V shed 3 bases and J 6 bases; nucleotides not matched to a gene: 7. The CDR3 protein is CASSLITLAGANEQFF. DNA for the CDR3: TGTGCCAGCAGTTTGATCACACTAGCGGGAGCCAATGAGCAGTTCTTC.

J is TRBJ2-1 and V is TRBV14, with D perhaps matching TRBD1 (6 bases). V gave up 5 bases and J gave up 9 bases, with 17 bases separating them. CDR3 length equals 14 residues. Germline lookup yields CDR1 SGHDN and CDR2 FVKESK. CDR3 nucleotides: TGTGCCAGCAGCGAAATACAGGGTTACGGTGAGCAGTTCTTC. Its protein product is CASSEIQGYGEQFF. Full variable domain (rest looked up from reference TRBV14 and TRBJ2-1): EAGVTQFPSHSVIEKGQTVTLRCDPISGHDNLYWYRRVMGKEIKFLLHFVKESKQDESGMPNNRFLAERTGGTYSTLKVQPAELEDSGVYFCASSEIQGYGEQFFGPGTRLTVL.

This clonotype has more than one count but fewer than ten. The V and J genes are TRBV9 and TRBJ1-1; maybe TRBD1 (5 bases). CDR1 is SGDLS, CDR2 YYNGEE, per germline. The CDR3 is 14 amino acids. V was trimmed by 4 bases and J by 3 bases, leaving 13 bases between them. The DNA for the CDR3 is TGTGCCAGCAGCCCCCAGGGAGTGGACACTGAAGCTTTCTTT. Its translation: CASSPQGVDTEAFF. Combining the CDR3 with reference TRBV9 and TRBJ1-1 gives the whole variable domain DSGVTQTPKHLITATGQRVTLRCSPRSGDLSVYWYQQSLDQGLQFLIQYYNGEERAKGNILERFSAQQFPDLHSELNLSSLELGDSALYFCASSPQGVDTEAFFGQGTRLTVV.

This clonotype was observed a handful of times. J is TRBJ2-1 and V is TRBV20-1; D may correspond to TRBD1 or TRBD2 (5 bases each). Germline CDR1 reads DFQATT; CDR2 reads SNEGSKA (reference sequence). V lost 6 bases to trimming and J lost 3 bases, with 18 bases between them. This CDR3 is built from 15 residues. CDR3 region: CSAREMGPDYNEQFF. The CDR3 DNA reads TGCAGTGCGAGGGAAATGGGACCTGACTACAATGAGCAGTTCTTC.

This clonotype was seen repeatedly, ten times or more. The chain carries TRBV13 and TRBJ2-1, with 9 bases fitting TRBD2. The ends lost 3 bases at V and 10 bases at J; junction bases unmatched: 10. The CDR3 consists of 15 residues. Germline V gene data show CDR1 as PRHDT and CDR2 as FYEKMQ (reference sequence). DNA of the CDR3: TGTGCCAGCAGCTTGACGCCGGGACTAGCAGCCGAGCAGTTCTTC. This codes for CASSLTPGLAAEQFF.

The chain couples TRBV29-1 to TRBJ2-3; perhaps D is TRBD1 or TRBD2 (6 bases each). The germline CDR1 and CDR2 sequences are SQVTM and ANQGSEA. Trimming shortened V by 3 bases and J by 4 bases, and 8 bases separated the two germline ends. CDR3 length: 12 residues. For the CDR3, the DNA is TGCAGCGTTGATAGGGGGGCAGATACGCAGTATTTT. As protein: CSVDRGADTQYF.

The chain employs TRBV20-1 and TRBJ2-2; 10 bases align to TRBD1. V shed 3 bases and J 3 bases; nucleotides not matched to a gene: 10. This CDR3 region has 17 residues. CDR1 and CDR2 (germline): DFQATT, SNEGSKA (reference sequence). The CDR3 DNA reads TGCAGTGCTAGTAGCAGACAGGGGGCGTCGTACACCGGGGAGCTGTTTTTT. Translating it yields CSASSRQGASYTGELFF.

This clonotype has a count of ten or more. The V gene is TRBV29-1, the J gene TRBJ1-1; 7 bases align to TRBD1. Germline V gene lookup returns CDR1 SQVTM and CDR2 ANQGSEA. The CDR3 has 14 amino acids. J was trimmed by 5 bases and V by 1 base; bases with no gene match: 7. The CDR3 reads CSVEVEGAGTEAFF. For the CDR3, the DNA is TGCAGCGTTGAAGTGGAGGGGGCAGGGACTGAAGCTTTCTTT.

This chain joins TRBV6-5 and TRBJ2-2, with D perhaps given as TRBD1 or TRBD2 (5 bases each). Germline V CDR1 and CDR2: MNHEY, SVGAGI. V shed 2 bases and J shed 7 bases, with 14 bases lying between them. The CDR3 has 15 amino acids. The CDR3 region is CASSYLLGRVGELFF. DNA of the CDR3: TGTGCCAGCAGTTACCTATTGGGACGGGTCGGGGAGCTGTTTTTT.

The chain has TRBV7-9 and TRBJ1-2; D is unclear. Germline values: CDR1 SEHNR, CDR2 FQNEAQ (reference sequence). V lost 1 base and J lost 9, with 9 bases in between. CDR3 length: 12 amino acids. CDR3 region: CASSLGGISYTF. CDR3 sequence (DNA): TGTGCCAGCAGCTTAGGGGGTATTAGCTACACCTTC.

CDR3 coding DNA: TGTGCCAGCAGTTTATCCGGGACAGGGGGCGAGAACACTGAAGCTTTCTTT. Translating gives CASSLSGTGGENTEAFF. The V gene is TRBV27, the J gene TRBJ1-1; TRBD1 matches at 12 bases. V shed 0 bases and J 1 base; nucleotides not matched to a gene: 3. The CDR3 is 17 residues long. Germline CDR1 and CDR2: MNHEY and SMNVEV (reference sequence).

The chain combines TRBV6-1 with TRBJ2-7, with D unresolved. The CDR3 has 14 amino acids. Looked up from germline, CDR1 is MNHNS and CDR2 is SASEGT. V lost 6 bases, J lost 0 bases, and 12 bases lay in between. CDR3 DNA sequence: TGTGCCAGCAGCACCAGTCATAGCTCCTACGAGCAGTACTTC. Translated: CASSTSHSSYEQYF.

This clonotype was recorded a few times. This sequence joins TRBV20-1 and TRBJ2-3, with TRBD2 as a possible D gene (5 bases). Germline CDR1 reads DFQATT; CDR2 reads SNEGSKA (reference sequence). V was clipped by 1 base and J by 4 bases, with 12 bases between them. This CDR3 is built from 14 residues. CDR3 protein: CSARGTTGSDTQYF. CDR3 bases: TGCAGTGCTAGAGGCACAACGGGGTCAGATACGCAGTATTTT.

This clonotype appeared a few times. V and J are TRBV7-6 and TRBJ2-3; either TRBD1 or TRBD2 may fit D (5 bases each). The CDR3 is 15 residues long. Trimming removed 2 bases from V and 1 base from J, with 10 bases in between. CDR1 is SGHVS and CDR2 is FNYEAQ in the germline V gene. For the CDR3, the DNA is TGTGCCAGCAGCTTATTCGTGGGGGGCACAGATACGCAGTATTTT. Translated, it gives CASSLFVGGTDTQYF.

The genes are TRBV4-3 and TRBJ2-1; D remains ambiguous. The germline V and J ends were trimmed by 3 bases and 2 bases, with 11 bases remaining between them. In germline, CDR1 is LGHNA, CDR2 YSLEER. The CDR3 spans 15 residues. CDR3 in DNA: TGCGCCAGCAGCCATGGTTCTGCCACCTACAATGAGCAGTTCTTC. Residues: CASSHGSATYNEQFF.

Only a few counts were recorded for this clonotype. The chain carries TRBV9 and TRBJ2-1; 7 bases are a match to TRBD2. V was pared by 3 bases and J by 7 bases, with 4 bases of the junction left unmatched. Germline values: CDR1 SGDLS, CDR2 YYNGEE. CDR3 length: 13 residues. The CDR3, as DNA: TGTGCCAGCAGCGCTACTAGCGAGAATGAGCAGTTCTTC. It encodes CASSATSENEQFF.

Comment on this clonotype: One end of the junction is discordant with germline, which a read error may explain. This rearrangement joins TRBV19 to TRBJ1-2; a weak D match, TRBD1 (6 bases). The CDR3 totals 11 residues. The V gene's germline CDR1 is LNHDA and CDR2 SQIVND (reference sequence). In nucleotides, the CDR3 is TGTGCCAGTAGTATACCACGACAGGTTATCTTC. This encodes CASSIPRQVIF. Drawing the rest from reference TRBV19 and TRBJ1-2, the complete variable domain is DGGITQSPKYLFRKEGQNVTLSCEQNLNHDAMYWYRQDPGQGLRLIYYSQIVNDFQKGDIAEGYSVSREKKESFPLTVTSAQKNPTAFYLCASSIPRQVIFGSGTRLTVV.

This chain links TRBV7-9 with TRBJ2-4, with D perhaps assigned TRBD1 or TRBD2 (5 bases each). Per the germline V gene, CDR1 is SEHNR and CDR2 is FQNEAQ (reference sequence). Between the trimmed V and J ends, which lost 6 bases and 1 base, there was a span of 16 bases. This CDR3 comprises 16 residues. As DNA, the CDR3 is TGTGCCAGCAGTCAGGGACCCCTGGGGGCCAAAAACATTCAGTACTTC. It yields the protein CASSQGPLGAKNIQYF.

J is TRBJ2-1 and V is TRBV25-1, with D tentatively TRBD1 or TRBD2 (5 bases each). Germline V lookup: CDR1 MGHDK, CDR2 SYGVNS. Trimming cost V 8 bases and J 13 bases, with 12 bases left between them. CDR3 length equals 10 residues. The CDR3 nucleotides read TGTGCCAGCGGTGGGGGATCTCAGTTCTTC. Amino acid sequence: CASGGGSQFF.

As DNA, the CDR3 is TGTGCCAGCAGCGTAGAACCGAGCGGGGGATACGAGCAGTACTTC. Translating it yields CASSVEPSGGYEQYF. The chain is built from TRBV9 and TRBJ2-7; 8 positions match TRBD2. The CDR3 runs to 15 residues. CDR1 and CDR2 from the germline V gene are SGDLS and YYNGEE. The junction had 6 bases not matched to a gene; V was cut back by 0 bases and J by 4 bases. Drawing the rest from reference TRBV9 and TRBJ2-7, the complete variable domain is DSGVTQTPKHLITATGQRVTLRCSPRSGDLSVYWYQQSLDQGLQFLIQYYNGEERAKGNILERFSAQQFPDLHSELNLSSLELGDSALYFCASSVEPSGGYEQYFGPGTRLTVT.

This clonotype has only a few counts. The rearrangement links TRBV20-1 to TRBJ2-1, with D perhaps matching TRBD1 or TRBD2 (5 bases each). Germline-derived CDR1 and CDR2 are DFQATT and SNEGSKA (reference sequence). The CDR3 is made up of 12 amino acids. Here the CDR3 reads CNPMGEYNEQFF. As DNA, the CDR3 is TGCAATCCGATGGGGGAATACAATGAGCAGTTCTTC.

This clonotype was detected ten times or more. This chain links TRBV29-1 with TRBJ2-3, with TRBD2 matching 12 bases. V trimming: 7 bases; J trimming: 0 bases; junction bases outside the gene matches: 17. Looked up from germline, CDR1 is SQVTM and CDR2 is ANQGSEA. The CDR3 loop spans 19 amino acids. The CDR3 DNA is TGCAGCGCCCGTGCCTCTTCCGGACTAGCGGGAACTAGCACAGATACGCAGTATTTT. The encoded protein is CSARASSGLAGTSTDTQYF.

The CDR3 DNA reads as TGTGCCAGCAGCAACCGAATTAGGCCAGCTGCGGATACGCAGTATTTT. Protein: CASSNRIRPAADTQYF. The rearrangement uses TRBV7-6 and TRBJ2-3; D is uncertain. Germline loops: CDR1 SGHVS, CDR2 FNYEAQ. V was trimmed by 5 bases and J by 6 bases, leaving 21 bases between them. The CDR3 runs 16 residues.

This clonotype turned up a few times. This chain joins TRBV12-3 or TRBV12-4 and TRBJ2-3; the match to TRBD2 covers 9 bases. This CDR3 is 16 amino acids long. V trimming: 1 base; J trimming: 0 bases; junction bases outside the gene matches: 2. The CDR3 DNA is TGTGCCAGCAGTTTAGGACTAGCGGCTAGCACAGATACGCAGTATTTT. Translation gives CASSLGLAASTDTQYF.

The rearrangement links TRBV7-9 to TRBJ1-1; tentatively, D is TRBD1 (6 bases). Per germline, CDR1 SEHNR and CDR2 FQNEAQ (reference sequence). The CDR3 covers 13 residues. V was cut by 7 bases and J by 5 bases, with 14 bases left in between. The CDR3 protein is CASTPGGATEAFF. CDR3 DNA: TGTGCCAGCACCCCGGGGGGGGCAACTGAAGCTTTCTTT.

This chain links TRBV7-9 with TRBJ2-1, with TRBD1 matching 12 bases. V lost 6 bases and J lost 7; bases outside the gene matches: 7. This CDR3 region has 15 residues. Looked up from germline, CDR1 is SEHNR and CDR2 is FQNEAQ (reference sequence). CDR3 sequence (DNA): TGTGCCAGCAGTTCCGGGACAGGGGGCTCGAATGAGCAGTTCTTC. This codes for CASSSGTGGSNEQFF.

Only a few counts were recorded for this clonotype. This sequence joins TRBV12-3 or TRBV12-4 and TRBJ1-3; D gene unclear. V gave up 3 bases and J gave up 2 bases, with 5 bases separating them. The CDR3 loop spans 13 amino acids. The CDR3 protein is CASSLGTGNTIYF. The CDR3, as DNA: TGTGCCAGCAGTTTGGGAACTGGAAACACCATATATTTT.